One T cell receptor beta chain is described in this entry. V shed 1 base and J shed 5 bases, with 11 bases lying between them. CDR1 and CDR2 (germline): LGHDT, YNNKEL (reference sequence). The CDR3 spans 14 residues. The sample belongs to a study of CD8 T cells in Susac syndrome. An input of about 0.5 to 1 ug of RNA was subjected to reverse transcription using random hexamers. TCRdb passed the immunoSEQ multiplex PCR reads through MiXCR, listing each CDR3 protein once. The top ten clones hold 0.12% to 0.15% of a sample with approximately 160,000 distinct CDR3 sequences, over 85% of them seen once. Sequencing of TCR beta was performed on blood CD8+ T cells and on blood CD4+ T cells.

The TCR originated in a human donor in good health. The specimen was CD4+ T cells from PBMCs. This chain connects TRBV3-1 to TRBJ1-2, with D unclear. In nucleotides, the CDR3 is TGTGCCAGCAGCCAAGGCCGACCCGGGTATGGCTACACCTTC. Its protein product is CASSQGRPGYGYTF.